This T cell receptor beta chain derives from a study of blood T cells in healthy people across ages. Study results and caveats: Donors of long life had a larger count of naive CD4+ cells and greater diversity than aged donors.

The table lists this clonotype with a few counts. Its antigen is still unknown. The V gene's germline CDR1 is MNHEY and CDR2 SMNVEV (reference sequence). Deletions cut 2 bases from V and 0 bases from J, with 12 bases between. This CDR3 is built from 16 residues. The amount of total RNA extracted per sample was at least 6 micrograms. For the second PCR, which ran for 7 to 11 cycles, a sample-barcoded 5' primer and a J-beta primer mix were used. TCRdb processed the 5' RACE reads anew with MiXCR; each CDR3 protein has one entry. In the table there are about 800,000 distinct CDR3 sequences, roughly 50% of which are singletons.

J is TRBJ2-3 and V is TRBV27; a possible D gene is TRBD2 (6 bases). The sequenced sample was blood. This TCR came from a young man in good health. The CDR3 loop reads CASSLGGGPSTDTQYF. CDR3 DNA: TGTGCCAGCAGTTTAGGGGGAGGACCTAGCACAGATACGCAGTATTTT.